This T cell receptor (beta chain) derives from a study of graft-versus-host responses after intestinal transplantation. Study context: Grafts were multivisceral, liver-intestinal, or isolated intestinal. Each patient got anti-thymocyte globulin induction, then tacrolimus and steroids for approximately three years. Points from the study as a whole: Recipient-marrow GvH clones were detected, some having first appeared in ileum or blood. Allografts of patients with graft-donor T cell macrochimerism showed high graft-versus-host to host-versus-graft clone ratios.

TCRdb keeps only in-frame clones here, not all; method: immunoSEQ multiplex PCR. The table lists about 90,000 clones, about 91% of them singletons. Trimming pared 0 bases from V and 0 bases from J, leaving 13 bases between. The CDR3 has 17 amino acids. Germline CDR1 WNHNN, CDR2 SYGVQD (reference sequence). In regard to this clone: What it recognizes is unknown.

The chain carries TRBV10-1 and TRBJ2-3, with D maybe TRBD1 (6 bases). The clonotype was recovered from a human donor who received an intestinal transplant. The sample in question was unstimulated CD8+ T cells sorted from spleen or lymph node cells, obtained before intestinal transplant. This CDR3 is CASSESPGATSTDTQYF. Written as DNA, the CDR3 is TGCGCCAGCAGTGAGTCCCCAGGGGCCACTAGCACAGATACGCAGTATTTT.